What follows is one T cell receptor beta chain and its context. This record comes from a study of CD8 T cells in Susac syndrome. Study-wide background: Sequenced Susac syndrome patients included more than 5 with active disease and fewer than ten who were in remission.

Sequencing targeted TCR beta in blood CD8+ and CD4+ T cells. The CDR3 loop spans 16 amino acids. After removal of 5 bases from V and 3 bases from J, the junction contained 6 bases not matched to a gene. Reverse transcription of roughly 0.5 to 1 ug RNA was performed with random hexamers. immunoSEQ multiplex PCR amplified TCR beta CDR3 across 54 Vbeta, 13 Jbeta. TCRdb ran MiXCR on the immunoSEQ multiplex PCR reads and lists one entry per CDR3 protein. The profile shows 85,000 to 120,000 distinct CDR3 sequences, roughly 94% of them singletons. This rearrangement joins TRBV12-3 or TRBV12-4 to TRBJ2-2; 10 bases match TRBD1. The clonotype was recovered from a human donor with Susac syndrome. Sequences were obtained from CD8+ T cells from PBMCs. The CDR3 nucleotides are TGTGCCAGCAGTACCGCCGGGACAGGGGACACCGGGGAGCTGTTTTTT. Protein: CASSTAGTGDTGELFF.